These T cell receptor beta chains were read from a single sample in a study of metastatic and nonmetastatic thyroid tumors. TCRdb re-called clones from the PCR reads using MiXCR. The sample includes some 40,000 clones, roughly 18% of them seen just once. The sequenced sample consisted of blood. The receptors here all came from a female donor with papillary thyroid cancer or a benign thyroid nodule (not recorded which). Some clones in this sample may be carry-over from other donors' samples. Both conserved end residues are part of each CDR3. The D gene is left open where the match is weak. Some rows mark clone size as missing; the rest say once, few, many or name a class of expanded clone.

>TRBD1|TRBJ2-7|.|TRBV28
TGTGCCAGCAGCGCTACGACAGGGGGTTTCTTTGGCGAGCAGTACTTC
CASSATTGGFFGEQYF
>TRBD2|TRBJ2-7|many|TRBV7-3
TGTGCCAGCAGCCCTAGCGGGGGTACCTACGAGCAGTACTTC
CASSPSGGTYEQYF
>TRBD1|TRBJ2-3|few|TRBV10-3
TGTGCCATCAGTCAAGGGGGCAGCACAGATACGCAGTATTTT
CAISQGGSTDTQYF
>.|TRBJ2-7|many|TRBV4-2
TGTGCCAGCAGCCAAGTGAAGGGGTACGAGCAGTACTTC
CASSQVKGYEQYF
>TRBD2|TRBJ2-1|few|TRBV20-1
TGCAGTGCTAGGACTAGCGTCGACTACAATGAGCAGTTCTTC
CSARTSVDYNEQFF
>.|TRBJ2-7|.|TRBV6-1
TGTGCCAGCAGTGAAACTGTTACTAGCTCCTGCGAGCAGTACTTC
CASSETVTSSCEQYF
>TRBD1|TRBJ2-5|.|TRBV18
TGTGCCAGCTCACGACAGGGGGCCGGAGAGACCCAGTACTTC
CASSRQGAGETQYF
>.|TRBJ2-5|many|TRBV30
TGTGCCTGGAGTGTTCAGGAAGAGACCCAGTACTTC
CAWSVQEETQYF
>.|TRBJ1-1|many|TRBV11-1
TGTGCCAGAGGCTCCTGGGCGGCCCGAATGAACACTGAAGCTTTCTTT
CARGSWAARMNTEAFF
>TRBD1|TRBJ1-5|.|TRBV30
TGTGCCTGTACAGGGGAGAGCAATCAGCCCCAGCATTTT
CACTGESNQPQHF
>.|TRBJ1-4|many|TRBV20-1
TGCAGTGCTACTGTGGACGGTGCCTCCGAAAAACTGTTTTTT
CSATVDGASEKLFF
>TRBD2|TRBJ2-3|few|TRBV12-5
TGTGCTAGCTCGGGACTAGCGGGAGATACTCAGTATTTT
CASSGLAGDTQYF
>TRBD2|TRBJ2-7|medium-sized|TRBV28
TGTGCCAGCAGTAGTCTAGCGGGAGCAACCTACGAGCAGTACTTC
CASSSLAGATYEQYF
>TRBD1|TRBJ2-7|many|TRBV7-8
TGTGCCAGCAGCTTAAGGACAGGAGAGGACGAGCAGTACTTC
CASSLRTGEDEQYF
>.|TRBJ2-1|many|TRBV6-2/TRBV6-3
TGTGCCAGCAGTTACGGAGGTTATGAGCAGTTCTTC
CASSYGGYEQFF
>TRBD2|TRBJ2-3|many|TRBV5-1
TGCGCCAGCAGGGGGAGACTAGCGGCAGATACGCAGTATTTT
CASRGRLAADTQYF
>.|TRBJ2-7|.|TRBV20-1
TGCAGTGCTCCTCGGGGGGCCGCTCCCTACGAGCAGTACTTC
CSAPRGAAPYEQYF
>.|TRBJ2-7|.|TRBV9
TGTGCCAGCAGTGCTGGACATGGGGCGGGTGAGCAGCACTTC
CASSAGHGAGEQHF
>TRBD2|TRBJ2-2|few|TRBV12-3/TRBV12-4
TGTGCCAGCAGTTTAACGGGGGGGTACACCGGGGAGCTGTTTTTT
CASSLTGGYTGELFF
>.|TRBJ2-3|many|TRBV20-1
TGCAGTGCTGGGGGAGGTACAGATACGCAGTATTTT
CSAGGGTDTQYF
>.|TRBJ2-3|.|TRBV9
TGTGCCAGCAGCGTAGTCGTATTCACAGATACGCAGTATTTT
CASSVVVFTDTQYF
>.|TRBJ1-1|many|TRBV6-1
TGTGCCAGCAGCGACAGTACTGGCACTGAAGCTTTCTTT
CASSDSTGTEAFF
>.|TRBJ1-5|many|TRBV19
TGTGCCAGTACCCCGTGGGGGCAGGGGTCGGGGGAGCCCCAGCATTTT
CASTPWGQGSGEPQHF
>.|TRBJ2-7|.|TRBV29-1
TGCAGCGTTGAAGGTGGAGGGGAGGACTACGAGCAGTACTTC
CSVEGGGEDYEQYF
>.|TRBJ2-6|medium-sized|TRBV6-1
TGTGCCAGCAGTAGGGAGTCTGGGGCCAACGTCCTGACTTTC
CASSRESGANVLTF
>.|TRBJ2-7|few|TRBV18
TGTGCCAGCTCACCAGATTACGAGCAGTACTTC
CASSPDYEQYF
>.|TRBJ1-3|many|TRBV20-1
TGCAGTGCCTATGACAGGAGCTCTGGAAACACCATATATTTT
CSAYDRSSGNTIYF
>TRBD1|TRBJ2-7|many|TRBV10-3
TGTGCCATCAGCCCACAGGACAGGGCTTCCTACGAGCAGTACTTC
CAISPQDRASYEQYF
>.|TRBJ2-2|many|TRBV20-1
TGCAGTGCTGCACCCTTTAGCGGCTACACCGGGGAGCTGTTTTTT
CSAAPFSGYTGELFF
>TRBD1|TRBJ1-2|many|TRBV20-1
TGCAGTGCTAGAGTTACAGGGGATATTACATGGGACGGCGCCTACACCTTC
CSARVTGDITWDGAYTF
>TRBD1|TRBJ2-7|many|TRBV20-1
TGCAGTGCCAGGGACAGGGATTACGAGCAGTACTTC
CSARDRDYEQYF
>.|TRBJ1-6|many|TRBV3-1
TGTGCCAGCAGCCCCACGGGAGGATATAATTCACCCCTCCACTTT
CASSPTGGYNSPLHF
>.|TRBJ2-7|medium-sized|TRBV6-1
TGTGCCAGCAGTGAATTCGGTGGCGAGCAGTACTTC
CASSEFGGEQYF
>.|TRBJ1-2|few|TRBV2
TGTGCCAGCGGGCGTGAAGACTATGGCTACACCTTC
CASGREDYGYTF
>.|TRBJ1-5|many|TRBV6-2/TRBV6-3
TGTGCCAGCAGTTCTCAATCCCTAGGGCCCCAGCATTTT
CASSSQSLGPQHF
>.|TRBJ2-3|many|TRBV27
TGTGCCAGCAACCAGGGGGATACGCAGTATTTT
CASNQGDTQYF
>.|TRBJ2-7|.|TRBV11-3
TGTGCCAGCAGCTCCCAACAGGGCGGAGAGCAGTACTTC
CASSSQQGGEQYF
>.|TRBJ2-7|medium-sized|TRBV10-3
TGTGCCATCAGTGATGGGTTGGGCTCCTACGAGCAGTACTTC
CAISDGLGSYEQYF
>.|TRBJ2-7|.|TRBV2
TGTGCCAGCTGGGGGAACCACTCCTACGAGCAGTATTTC
CASWGNHSYEQYF
>TRBD2|TRBJ2-7|many|TRBV10-3
TGTGCCATCAGAGGGACTAGCGGCTCCTACGAGCAGTACTTC
CAIRGTSGSYEQYF
>.|TRBJ2-7|.|TRBV6-2/TRBV6-3
.
CASSFGEGSEQYF
>.|TRBJ2-1|.|TRBV13
TGTGCCAGCAGCTCCTGGGGCCCCAATGAGCAGTTCTTC
CASSSWGPNEQFF